The 10 T cell receptor beta chains presented below share a single source sample, sequenced in a study of cytomegalovirus exposure and HLA in healthy donors (dated by TCRdb to 2017 to 2019). Receptors were amplified or captured by the immunoSEQ multiplex PCR assay. A mixture of 60 forward primers for TCR Vbeta segments and 13 reverse primers for TCR Jbeta segments was used in the multiplex PCR. TCRdb holds this immuneACCESS table with in-frame rearrangements only. Some clones are missing; in checked studies, unresolved V genes explain under half, and the rest has no known cause. The sample data list 140,000 to 150,000 clones, and approximately 83% of these were observed just once. The ten largest account for roughly 1.8% of the sample. Source material: PBMCs. All receptors derive from a woman aged 40 to 49 in good health and CMV-seronegative.

The chain recombines TRBV6-5 with TRBJ1-4, with D possibly matching TRBD1 (6 bases). Germline loops: CDR1 MNHEY, CDR2 SVGAGI. The CDR3 consists of 14 residues. The V and J ends lost 5 bases and 7 bases respectively, with 14 bases between them. The CDR3 sequence is CASSLRGGGEKLFF. In DNA, the CDR3 is TGTGCCAGCAGTCTCAGGGGAGGGGGTGAAAAACTGTTTTTT.

This chain uses TRBV10-1 with TRBJ2-2, with TRBD1 matching over 8 bases. The V gene end was trimmed by 4 bases and the J gene end by 0 bases; junction bases not matched to a gene: 7. In germline, CDR1 is WNHNN, CDR2 SYGVQD (reference sequence). The CDR3 is made up of 17 amino acids. The CDR3 region has the DNA TGCGCCAGCAGTGGTCCTGACAGGGGTTCGAACACCGGGGAGCTGTTTTTT. Translation: CASSGPDRGSNTGELFF.

This clone showed up just once. The genes are TRBV7-9 and TRBJ2-7; tentatively, D is TRBD2 (5 bases). V was shortened by 7 bases and J by 5 bases, with 15 bases between the two germline ends. The germline V gene has CDR1 SEHNR and CDR2 FQNEAQ (reference sequence). The CDR3 consists of 13 residues. CDR3 residues: CASTPRGIDEQYF. As DNA, the CDR3 is TGTGCCAGCACCCCCCGGGGTATCGACGAGCAGTACTTC.

V and J are TRBV27 and TRBJ1-1, with 7 bases that match TRBD1. Germline CDR1 MNHEY, CDR2 SMNVEV (reference sequence). With 6 bases clipped from V and 4 bases from J, the junction kept 8 bases outside the gene matches. This CDR3 has 14 residues. As DNA, the CDR3 is TGTGCCAGCAGAAAGACAGGGAGCGCCACTGAAGCTTTCTTT. It yields the protein CASRKTGSATEAFF.

This clone has just a few counts. The chain carries TRBV2 and TRBJ2-6; maybe TRBD1 (5 bases). Germline loops: CDR1 SNHLY, CDR2 FYNNEI. CDR3 length: 13 amino acids. The V end was cut by 10 bases, the J end by 6 bases, with 13 bases between. CDR3 sequence: CAMVTVSANVLTF. CDR3 DNA sequence: TGTGCCATGGTGACAGTCTCGGCCAACGTCCTGACTTTC.

This chain joins TRBV28 and TRBJ1-6; 7 bases map to TRBD1. The junction had 10 bases not matched to a gene; V was cut back by 10 bases and J by 7 bases. This CDR3 contains 14 residues. Germline assignment: CDR1 MDHEN and CDR2 SYDVKM. CDR3 in amino acids: CAITGVEGNSPLHF. As DNA, the CDR3 is TGTGCCATCACAGGGGTAGAGGGGAATTCACCCCTCCACTTT.

The chain recombines TRBV5-8 with TRBJ2-7, with 8 bases lining up with TRBD1. The CDR3 loop spans 15 amino acids. The germline CDR1 and CDR2 sequences are SGHTS and YDEGEE. V shed 5 bases and J 5 bases; nucleotides not matched to a gene: 12. CDR3 in DNA: TGTGCCAGCAGTCATGGGACAGGTCGAGGTAACGAGCAGTACTTC. It encodes CASSHGTGRGNEQYF.

The chain recombines TRBV19 with TRBJ2-1; the D is unclear. Germline CDR1 and CDR2: LNHDA and SQIVND (reference sequence). This CDR3 has 17 amino acids. Trimming shortened V by 0 bases and J by 3 bases, and 15 bases separated the two germline ends. CDR3 nucleotides: TGTGCCAGTAGTATAGAGGGCCCCCCGACCAGCTACAATGAGCAGTTCTTC. Its protein is CASSIEGPPTSYNEQFF.

V and J are TRBV21-1 and TRBJ1-2; the D call of TRBD1 is as the table states it, not checked on the DNA. TRBV21-1 is marked as a pseudogene. CDR3 length: 13 amino acids. The CDR3 region has the DNA TGTGCCAGCAGCAAAGAGTCCAGGGGTGGCTACACCTTC. This translates into CASSKESRGGYTF.

The chain has TRBV5-1 and TRBJ1-4; D call uncertain. The CDR3 has 13 amino acids. Germline lookup yields CDR1 SGHRS and CDR2 YFSETQ. V lost 3 bases, J lost 5 bases, and 8 bases lay in between. CDR3 sequence: CASSSNSNEKLFF. CDR3 nucleotide sequence: TGCGCCAGCAGCTCAAACAGCAATGAAAAACTGTTTTTT.